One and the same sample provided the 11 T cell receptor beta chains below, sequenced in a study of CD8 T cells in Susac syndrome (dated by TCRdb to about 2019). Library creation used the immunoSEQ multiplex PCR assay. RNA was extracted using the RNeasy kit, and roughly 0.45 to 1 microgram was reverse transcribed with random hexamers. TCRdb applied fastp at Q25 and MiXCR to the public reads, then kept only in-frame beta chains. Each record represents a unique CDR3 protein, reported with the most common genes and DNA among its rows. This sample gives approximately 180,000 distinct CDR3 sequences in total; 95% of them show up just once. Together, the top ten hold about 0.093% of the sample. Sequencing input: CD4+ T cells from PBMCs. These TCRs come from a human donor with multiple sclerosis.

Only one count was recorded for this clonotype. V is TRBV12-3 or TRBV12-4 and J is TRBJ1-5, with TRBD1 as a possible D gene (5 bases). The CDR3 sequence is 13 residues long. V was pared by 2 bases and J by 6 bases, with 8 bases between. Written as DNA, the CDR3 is TGTGCCAGCAGTTTATTTCAGGGTCAGCCCCAGCATTTT. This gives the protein CASSLFQGQPQHF.

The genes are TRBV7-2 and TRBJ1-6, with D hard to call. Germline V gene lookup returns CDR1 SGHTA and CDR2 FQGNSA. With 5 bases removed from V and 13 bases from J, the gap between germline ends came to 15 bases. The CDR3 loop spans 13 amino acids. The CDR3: CASSTTRRNPLHF. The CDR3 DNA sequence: TGTGCCAGCAGCACAACTCGGAGGAATCCCCTCCACTTT.

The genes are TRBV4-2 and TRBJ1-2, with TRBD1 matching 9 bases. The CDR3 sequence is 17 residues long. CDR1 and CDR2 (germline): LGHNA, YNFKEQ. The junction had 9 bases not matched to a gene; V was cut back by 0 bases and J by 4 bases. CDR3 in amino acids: CASSQDHTGGAGYGYTF. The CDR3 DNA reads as TGTGCCAGCAGCCAAGATCACACAGGGGGCGCGGGCTATGGCTACACCTTC.

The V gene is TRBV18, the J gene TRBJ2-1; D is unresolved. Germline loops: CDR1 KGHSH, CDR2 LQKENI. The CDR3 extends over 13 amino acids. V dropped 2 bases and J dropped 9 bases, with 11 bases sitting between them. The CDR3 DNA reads TGTGCCAGCTCACCAGTCGAGAACGGTGAGCAGTTCTTC. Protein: CASSPVENGEQFF.

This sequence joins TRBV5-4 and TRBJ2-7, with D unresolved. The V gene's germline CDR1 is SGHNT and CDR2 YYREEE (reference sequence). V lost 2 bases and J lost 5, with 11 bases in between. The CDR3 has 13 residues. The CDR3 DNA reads TGTGCCAGCAGCTTTGGTACCGGTGACGAGCAGTACTTC. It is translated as CASSFGTGDEQYF.

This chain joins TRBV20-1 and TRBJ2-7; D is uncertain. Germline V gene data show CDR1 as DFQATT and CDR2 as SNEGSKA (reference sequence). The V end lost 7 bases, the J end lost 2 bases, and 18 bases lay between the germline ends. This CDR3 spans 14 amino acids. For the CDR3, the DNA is TGCAGTGGTAGGAGACTTTCCAACGCCTACGAGCAGTACTTC. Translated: CSGRRLSNAYEQYF.

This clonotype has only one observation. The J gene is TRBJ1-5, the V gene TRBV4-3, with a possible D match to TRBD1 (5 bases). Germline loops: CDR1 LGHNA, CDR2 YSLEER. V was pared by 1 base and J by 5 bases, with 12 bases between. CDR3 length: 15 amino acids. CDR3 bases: TGCGCCAGCAGCCAAGGATGGGGGAGCCATCAGCCCCAGCATTTT. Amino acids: CASSQGWGSHQPQHF.

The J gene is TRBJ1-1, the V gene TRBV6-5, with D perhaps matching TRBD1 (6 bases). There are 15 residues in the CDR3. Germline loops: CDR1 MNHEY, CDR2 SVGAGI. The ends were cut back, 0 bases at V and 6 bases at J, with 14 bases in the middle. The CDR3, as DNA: TGTGCCAGCAGTTACTCGAGGCCGGGGGCCCCTGAAGCTTTCTTT. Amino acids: CASSYSRPGAPEAFF.

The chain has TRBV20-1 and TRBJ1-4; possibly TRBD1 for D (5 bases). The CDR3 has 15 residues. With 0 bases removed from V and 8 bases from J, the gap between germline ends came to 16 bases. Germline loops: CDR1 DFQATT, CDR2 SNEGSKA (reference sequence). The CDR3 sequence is CSARDPSGPGEKLFF. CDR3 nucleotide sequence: TGCAGTGCTAGAGATCCGAGTGGCCCAGGGGAAAAACTGTTTTTT.

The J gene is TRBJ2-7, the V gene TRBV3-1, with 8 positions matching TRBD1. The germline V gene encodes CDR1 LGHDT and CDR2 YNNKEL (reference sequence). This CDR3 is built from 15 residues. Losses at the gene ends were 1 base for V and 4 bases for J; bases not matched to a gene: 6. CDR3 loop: CASSQGPGGLYEQYF. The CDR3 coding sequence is TGTGCCAGCAGCCAAGGTCCAGGGGGCCTTTACGAGCAGTACTTC.

DNA of the CDR3: TGCAGTGCTAGAGGACAGACAACCCCCTACGAGCAGTACTTC. Translated, it gives CSARGQTTPYEQYF. V usage is TRBV20-1 and J usage is TRBJ2-7; maybe TRBD1 (5 bases). Trimming took off 1 base at V and 2 bases at J, with 12 bases between the two ends. The CDR3 contains 14 residues. CDR1 and CDR2 (germline): DFQATT, SNEGSKA (reference sequence).